This TCR beta chain was captured by sequencing in a study of CD8+ T cells in alopecia areata. At the level of the study: Treated patients were given oral tofacitinib, which was dosed at 5 to 10 mg twice daily.

RNA, once extracted, was reverse transcribed into cDNA for use as the sequencing template. Profiled with immunoSEQ multiplex PCR; TCRdb holds only in-frame clones, not every one. The sample carries 95,000 to 100,000 clones, approximately 60% recorded once. Documented treatment: oral pan-JAK inhibitor, 5-10 mg twice daily. This CDR3 contains 14 residues. Germline V gene lookup returns CDR1 MNHEY and CDR2 SMNVEV (reference sequence). V was trimmed by 2 bases and J by 6 bases, leaving 13 bases between them. This clone appeared a few times. The clonotype comes from a human donor with alopecia areata. This specimen was CD8+ T cells sorted from blood, taken at week 4, from a patient treated with tofacitinib. The V call is TRBV27, the J call TRBJ1-2, with D hard to call. The CDR3 spells CASSLIAGVDGYTF. CDR3 DNA: TGTGCCAGCAGTTTAATTGCAGGAGTGGATGGCTACACCTTC.